Presented here are 15 T cell receptor beta chains from one specimen sequenced in a study of cytomegalovirus exposure and HLA in healthy donors. PCR amplification relied on 60 Vbeta primers (plus 13 Jbeta primers). The assay was immunoSEQ multiplex PCR, and TCRdb's table has in-frame clones only and misses some. The sample shows over 50,000 clones, approximately 72% of them seen only once. The sequencing input was PBMCs. The receptor set was obtained from a man in his fifties or sixties in good health and CMV-seropositive.

This clone was seen more than once but under ten times. The chain couples TRBV4-3 to TRBJ1-6; D perhaps matches TRBD1 (5 bases). Germline-derived CDR1 and CDR2 are LGHNA and YSLEER. This CDR3 has 17 amino acids. Trimming took off 0 bases at V and 7 bases at J, with 16 bases between the two ends. The CDR3, as DNA: TGCGCCAGCAGCCAAGACGGGTCGCAGGGAGGGAATTCACCCCTCCACTTT. Its translation is CASSQDGSQGGNSPLHF.

V is TRBV7-9 and J is TRBJ2-3; D might be TRBD2 (5 bases). The CDR3 has 15 amino acids. Germline V CDR1 and CDR2: SEHNR, FQNEAQ (reference sequence). The V gene lost 5 bases and the J gene lost 0 bases, with 12 bases spanning the gap. The CDR3, as DNA: TGTGCCAGCAGCCCCCGGACTGTCAGCACAGATACGCAGTATTTT. Translating it yields CASSPRTVSTDTQYF.

The chain recombines TRBV7-2 with TRBJ1-1; 7 nucleotides match TRBD1. The germline V gene encodes CDR1 SGHTA and CDR2 FQGNSA. The CDR3 contains 16 residues. Trimming took 11 bases from V and 0 from J; bases not matched to a gene: 15. The CDR3 spells CAEGRQGTQMNTEAFF. The CDR3 nucleotides are TGTGCCGAAGGTAGACAGGGTACCCAAATGAACACTGAAGCTTTCTTT.

This rearrangement joins TRBV28 to TRBJ2-3; 14 bases are a match to TRBD2. The CDR3 totals 18 residues. V gave up 6 bases and J gave up 4 bases; unmatched junction bases: 12. CDR1 MDHEN and CDR2 SYDVKM come from the germline V gene. CDR3 residues: CASSSLWGGLAGADTQYF. In DNA form, the CDR3 reads TGTGCCAGCAGCTCCCTCTGGGGGGGACTAGCGGGAGCAGATACGCAGTATTTT.

This clone came up once. For the CDR3, the DNA is TGTGCCTGGAGTGCAGGGATGAACACTGAAGCTTTCTTT. Protein product: CAWSAGMNTEAFF. V gene TRBV30 combines with J gene TRBJ1-1, with D maybe TRBD1 (5 bases). The CDR3 consists of 13 residues. Germline V gene lookup returns CDR1 GTSNPN and CDR2 SVGIG (reference sequence). V dropped 1 base and J dropped 0 bases, with 6 bases sitting between them.

This rearrangement joins TRBV7-9 to TRBJ2-5; 7 positions agree with TRBD2. The end of the DNA fits TRBJ2-7 better, so the J call may be wrong. This CDR3 contains 13 residues. Germline-derived CDR1 and CDR2 are SEHNR and FQNEAQ (reference sequence). This CDR3 is CASSRGGSYEQYF. DNA for the CDR3: TGTGCCAGCAGCCGCGGGGGCTCCTACGAGCAGTACTTC.

The chain employs TRBV19 and TRBJ2-6, with D maybe TRBD1 (6 bases). The CDR3 covers 14 residues. Germline loops: CDR1 LNHDA, CDR2 SQIVND (reference sequence). Trimming took off 6 bases at V and 4 bases at J, with 10 bases between the two ends. The CDR3, as DNA: TGTGCCAGTAGGACAGGCTCCGGGGCCAACGTCCTGACTTTC. It yields the protein CASRTGSGANVLTF. Full variable domain (outside the CDR3, taken from reference TRBV19 and TRBJ2-6): DGGITQSPKYLFRKEGQNVTLSCEQNLNHDAMYWYRQDPGQGLRLIYYSQIVNDFQKGDIAEGYSVSREKKESFPLTVTSAQKNPTAFYLCASRTGSGANVLTFGAGSRLTVL.

CDR3 sequence: CASSLGSSSGDNEQFF. The CDR3 coding sequence is TGTGCCAGCAGCTTGGGGTCCTCTAGCGGGGACAATGAGCAGTTCTTC. The chain couples TRBV5-6 to TRBJ2-1, with 9 bases identical to TRBD2. CDR1 is SGHDT and CDR2 is YYEEEE in the germline V gene. V was pared by 0 bases and J by 5 bases, with 6 bases of the junction left unmatched. This CDR3 comprises 16 residues.

This sequence joins TRBV27 and TRBJ2-7, with 9 bases that match TRBD2. J lost 4 bases, V lost 2 bases, and 9 bases had no gene match. This CDR3 comprises 16 residues. Germline V lookup: CDR1 MNHEY, CDR2 SMNVEV (reference sequence). The CDR3: CASSLGVGSGSYEQYF. CDR3 DNA: TGTGCCAGCAGTTTAGGGGTGGGTAGCGGGAGTTACGAGCAGTACTTC.

This chain joins TRBV7-2 and TRBJ1-1, with 7 bases aligning to TRBD1. With 2 bases clipped from V and 1 base from J, the junction kept 1 base outside the gene matches. The CDR3 has 14 residues. CDR1 and CDR2 (germline): SGHTA, FQGNSA. In DNA form, the CDR3 reads TGTGCCAGCAGCTTAAGACAGGGGAACACTGAAGCTTTCTTT. This translates into CASSLRQGNTEAFF.

J is TRBJ1-2 and V is TRBV6-1; D not certain. The germline V and J ends were trimmed by 7 bases and 4 bases, with 16 bases remaining between them. Germline values: CDR1 MNHNS, CDR2 SASEGT. This CDR3 comprises 14 residues. CDR3: CASTSSLDSYGYTF. The CDR3 nucleotides are TGTGCCAGCACCTCCTCCCTCGACTCCTATGGCTACACCTTC.

This chain links TRBV6-5 with TRBJ2-7, with 10 bases lining up with TRBD2. Trimming removed 5 bases from V and 4 bases from J; junction bases left unmatched: 8. Germline-derived CDR1 and CDR2 are MNHEY and SVGAGI. This CDR3 region has 15 residues. For the CDR3, the DNA is TGTGCCAGCAGTAGCGGGAGGGACCCACCGTACGAGCAGTACTTC. Translation: CASSSGRDPPYEQYF.

V gene TRBV10-2 combines with J gene TRBJ2-5; D is perhaps TRBD1 (5 bases). The V end was cut by 7 bases, the J end by 3 bases, with 18 bases between. The CDR3 length is 15 residues. Per the germline V gene, CDR1 is WSHSY and CDR2 is SAAADI. CDR3 in amino acids: CASKLHGQAEETQYF. The CDR3 region has the DNA TGCGCCAGCAAACTACACGGACAAGCCGAAGAGACCCAGTACTTC.

The V gene is TRBV9, the J gene TRBJ2-5; 7 bases line up with TRBD1. The CDR3 is 15 amino acids. Trimming cost V 4 bases and J 5 bases; bases outside gene matches: 11. Germline V lookup: CDR1 SGDLS, CDR2 YYNGEE. CDR3 DNA sequence: TGTGCCAGCAGCTCCCGACAGGGCAGAGGGGAGACCCAGTACTTC. Translating it yields CASSSRQGRGETQYF. The full variable domain, its missing parts supplied by reference TRBV9 and TRBJ2-5, is DSGVTQTPKHLITATGQRVTLRCSPRSGDLSVYWYQQSLDQGLQFLIQYYNGEERAKGNILERFSAQQFPDLHSELNLSSLELGDSALYFCASSSRQGRGETQYFGPGTRLLVL.

This rearrangement joins TRBV7-2 to TRBJ2-5; 8 nucleotides agree with TRBD2. Germline-derived CDR1 and CDR2 are SGHTA and FQGNSA. Trimming at V came to 2 bases and at J to 0 bases, leaving 5 bases not matched to a gene. This CDR3 spans 16 amino acids. CDR3 amino acids: CASSLSSGGNQETQYF. DNA of the CDR3: TGTGCCAGCAGCTTAAGCAGCGGGGGAAACCAAGAGACCCAGTACTTC.